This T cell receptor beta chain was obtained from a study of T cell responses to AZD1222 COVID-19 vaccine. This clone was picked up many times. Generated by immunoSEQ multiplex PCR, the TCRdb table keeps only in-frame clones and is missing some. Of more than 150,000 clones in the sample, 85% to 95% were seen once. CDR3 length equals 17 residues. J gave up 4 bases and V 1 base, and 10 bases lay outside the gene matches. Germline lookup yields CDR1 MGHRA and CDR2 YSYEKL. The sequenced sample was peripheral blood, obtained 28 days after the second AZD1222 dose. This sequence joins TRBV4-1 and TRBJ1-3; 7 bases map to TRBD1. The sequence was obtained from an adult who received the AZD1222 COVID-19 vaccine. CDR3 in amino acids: CASSQGLAGGLGNTIYF. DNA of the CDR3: TGCGCCAGCAGCCAAGGTTTGGCAGGGGGTTTGGGAAACACCATATATTTT.